A single T cell receptor beta chain is shown here with its context. Its matching antigen is unknown. CDR3 length: 16 residues. Germline values: CDR1 SGHNT, CDR2 YENEEA. Between the trimmed V and J ends, which lost 4 bases and 5 bases, there was a span of 21 bases. This sample is part of a study of T cell responses to AZD1222 COVID-19 vaccine. General study points: It should be noted that donors were predominantly white British and more often female, and clonal diversity was possibly underestimated. Spike-spanning, vaccine-associated CD4 TCRs were dominant at 160-218 and 743-854. Recipients of two AZD1222 doses showed rising Spike-specific TCR breadth and depth. In all cases, repertoires were sampled only after the peak T cell response.

Sequenced by immunoSEQ multiplex PCR; TCRdb stores in-frame clones only, minus some. The sample holds 72,000 or so clones, approximately 90% seen once. The clonotype was recovered from an adult in good health. The V gene is TRBV11-3, the J gene TRBJ2-7, with D tentatively TRBD2 (6 bases). Sequenced material: peripheral blood, taken on day 0 of AZD1222 vaccination. CDR3 in amino acids: CASSSYRVEGANEQYF. In nucleotides, the CDR3 is TGTGCCAGCAGCTCCTACCGGGTGGAGGGAGCCAACGAGCAGTACTTC.